This is a list of T cell receptor beta chains from one sample in a study of T cell changes during pregnancy in multiple sclerosis. TCRdb's copy holds only in-frame clones and misses some; the assay was immunoSEQ multiplex PCR. Here the sample spans nearly 110,000 clones, under 95% being singletons. The specimen was peripheral blood, collected in the third trimester of pregnancy. These receptors were obtained from a female donor in good health, enrolled as a control in a pregnancy study. CDR3s include the opening cysteine and the closing phenylalanine or tryptophan. A D gene is named only where the DNA matches it firmly. Only some rows state a clone size, as once, few, many or a class for expanded clones.

clone size: .
V gene: TRBV4-1
J gene: TRBJ1-1
D gene: .
CDR3 DNA: TGCGCCAGCAGCCAAGAGGGCCCAAACACTGAAGCTTTCTTT
CDR3 protein: CASSQEGPNTEAFF

clone size: .
V gene: TRBV30
J gene: TRBJ1-1
D gene: .
CDR3 DNA: TGTGCTCTCAAGGTTCAGGTCGGGAACACTGAAGCTTTCTTT
CDR3 protein: CALKVQVGNTEAFF

clone size: .
V gene: TRBV9
J gene: TRBJ1-2
D gene: TRBD1
CDR3 DNA: TGTGCCAGCAGCGTAGAGGATCGCGTAGGGACAGGGGTCTATGGCTACACCTTC
CDR3 protein: CASSVEDRVGTGVYGYTF

clone size: .
V gene: TRBV30
J gene: TRBJ2-3
D gene: TRBD2
CDR3 DNA: TGTGCCTGGAGTGGCTCAGCGGGGGGGCGGGATACGCAGTATTTT
CDR3 protein: CAWSGSAGGRDTQYF

clone size: .
V gene: TRBV4-1
J gene: TRBJ1-1
D gene: .
CDR3 DNA: TGCGCCAGCAGCCAAGGAGGCCGGGGAGGCAACACTGAAGCTTTCTTT
CDR3 protein: CASSQGGRGGNTEAFF

clone size: .
V gene: TRBV6-1
J gene: TRBJ1-3
D gene: .
CDR3 DNA: TGTGCCAGCAGTGAAGCAGTCAAGAGAGGGTCTGGAAACACCATATATTTT
CDR3 protein: CASSEAVKRGSGNTIYF

clone size: few
V gene: TRBV5-6
J gene: TRBJ1-4
D gene: TRBD1
CDR3 DNA: TGTGCCAGCAGCTCTATGACAGGGCTGTTGGAAAAACTGTTTTTT
CDR3 protein: CASSSMTGLLEKLFF

clone size: once
V gene: TRBV5-1
J gene: TRBJ2-1
D gene: TRBD1
CDR3 DNA: TGCGCCAGCAGCTACCTCCGGGACAGGGGCTACAATGAGCAGTTCTTC
CDR3 protein: CASSYLRDRGYNEQFF

clone size: .
V gene: TRBV27
J gene: TRBJ1-2
D gene: TRBD1
CDR3 DNA: TGTGCCAGCAGCGGACAGGGGGCCTTATATGGCTACACCTTC
CDR3 protein: CASSGQGALYGYTF

clone size: once
V gene: TRBV9
J gene: TRBJ2-3
D gene: .
CDR3 DNA: TGTGCCAGCAGCGTTTCCGGCACAGATACGCAGTATTTT
CDR3 protein: CASSVSGTDTQYF

clone size: .
V gene: TRBV7-2
J gene: TRBJ2-5
D gene: .
CDR3 DNA: TGTGCCAGCCAGGGTCCCCAAGAGACCCAGTACTTC
CDR3 protein: CASQGPQETQYF

clone size: .
V gene: TRBV6-1
J gene: TRBJ1-4
D gene: .
CDR3 DNA: TGTGCCAGCAGTGACAGGGGCAGGAGGACTAATGAAAAACTGTTTTTT
CDR3 protein: CASSDRGRRTNEKLFF

clone size: .
V gene: TRBV2
J gene: TRBJ1-2
D gene: .
CDR3 DNA: TGTGCCAGCAGTGAAGTAAGGGGGACGGTCAGTGGCTACACCTTC
CDR3 protein: CASSEVRGTVSGYTF

clone size: .
V gene: TRBV6-1
J gene: TRBJ1-2
D gene: TRBD1
CDR3 DNA: TGTGCCAGCAGTGAGGGTGACAGGGGGCATTCTGGCTACACCTTC
CDR3 protein: CASSEGDRGHSGYTF

clone size: .
V gene: TRBV18
J gene: TRBJ2-4
D gene: TRBD2
CDR3 DNA: TGTGCCAGCTCACCTACCGGGACTAGCGGGGGATTTCAGTACTTC
CDR3 protein: CASSPTGTSGGFQYF

clone size: .
V gene: TRBV14
J gene: TRBJ2-7
D gene: TRBD2
CDR3 DNA: TGTGCCAGCAGCCAACAGGGACTAGCGGCCTACGAGCAGTACTTC
CDR3 protein: CASSQQGLAAYEQYF

clone size: .
V gene: TRBV15
J gene: TRBJ1-2
D gene: .
CDR3 DNA: TGTGCCACCAATACCGACCGATTGAGGGACTATGGCTACACCTTC
CDR3 protein: CATNTDRLRDYGYTF

clone size: .
V gene: TRBV5-1
J gene: TRBJ1-5
D gene: TRBD1
CDR3 DNA: TGCGCCAGCAGCTTGGTACCGTCCGCAGGGGGCGGGAATCAGCCCCAGCATTTT
CDR3 protein: CASSLVPSAGGGNQPQHF

clone size: .
V gene: TRBV11-3
J gene: TRBJ1-2
D gene: .
CDR3 DNA: TGTGCCAGCAGCTCCCATTATGGCTACACCTTC
CDR3 protein: CASSSHYGYTF

clone size: .
V gene: TRBV7-8
J gene: TRBJ1-2
D gene: TRBD1
CDR3 DNA: TGTGCCAGCAGCGGACAGGTTAAGCACTATGGCTACACCTTC
CDR3 protein: CASSGQVKHYGYTF

clone size: .
V gene: TRBV5-1
J gene: TRBJ2-5
D gene: TRBD1
CDR3 DNA: TGCGCCAGCAGCCTGACCGGGACAGGGGGCGGCCTAGAGACCCAGTACTTC
CDR3 protein: CASSLTGTGGGLETQYF

clone size: .
V gene: TRBV5-1
J gene: TRBJ1-6
D gene: TRBD1
CDR3 DNA: TGCGCCAGCAGCACGACAGGACAGGGGGCTCGATCACCCCTCCACTTT
CDR3 protein: CASSTTGQGARSPLHF

clone size: .
V gene: TRBV21-1
J gene: TRBJ2-1
D gene: .
CDR3 DNA: TGTGCCAGCAGCAAATCTCTTCGGGGGACAGGGAACTACAATGAGCAGTTCTTC
CDR3 protein: CASSKSLRGTGNYNEQFF

clone size: .
V gene: TRBV6-6
J gene: TRBJ1-2
D gene: TRBD1
CDR3 DNA: TGTGCCAGCATTAGACAGGGGGCAATGGCCTATGGCTACACCTTC
CDR3 protein: CASIRQGAMAYGYTF

clone size: .
V gene: TRBV7-9
J gene: TRBJ1-2
D gene: TRBD1
CDR3 DNA: TGTGCCAGCAGTTTACGGCCCCGGGACAGGGGGGATAACTATGGCTACACCTTC
CDR3 protein: CASSLRPRDRGDNYGYTF

clone size: .
V gene: TRBV19
J gene: TRBJ2-5
D gene: .
CDR3 DNA: TGTGCCAGTAGTATAGGCGGGAAAGAGACCCAGTACTTC
CDR3 protein: CASSIGGKETQYF

clone size: .
V gene: TRBV19
J gene: TRBJ2-1
D gene: TRBD1
CDR3 DNA: TGTGCCAGTATCAGGGATCCGGGACAGGGTGTGAATGAGCAGTTCTTC
CDR3 protein: CASIRDPGQGVNEQFF

clone size: .
V gene: TRBV20-1
J gene: TRBJ1-2
D gene: .
CDR3 DNA: TGCAGTGCCGAACGGGGCTATGGCTACACCTTC
CDR3 protein: CSAERGYGYTF

clone size: .
V gene: TRBV7-9
J gene: TRBJ2-3
D gene: .
CDR3 DNA: TGTGCCAGCAGCTTAGGGACAGACCCACTCACAGATACGCAGTATTTT
CDR3 protein: CASSLGTDPLTDTQYF

clone size: .
V gene: TRBV7-9
J gene: TRBJ2-5
D gene: TRBD1
CDR3 DNA: TGTGCCAGCAGATCTCTTGGACAGGCGGAGACCCAGTACTTC
CDR3 protein: CASRSLGQAETQYF

clone size: .
V gene: TRBV5-5
J gene: TRBJ2-1
D gene: .
CDR3 DNA: TGTGCCAGCAGGTTTGATCTAAGCTCCTACAATGAGCAGTTCTTC
CDR3 protein: CASRFDLSSYNEQFF

clone size: few
V gene: TRBV25-1
J gene: TRBJ1-6
D gene: .
CDR3 DNA: TGTGCCAGCAGTGACACACCGGACAGTGACGATTCACCCCTCCACTTT
CDR3 protein: CASSDTPDSDDSPLHF